These 6 T cell receptor beta chains were all obtained from the same sample, sequenced in a study of blood T cell repertoires in COVID-19. Assay used: immunoSEQ multiplex PCR; TCRdb lists only in-frame clones, some missing. The sample has tens of thousands of clones; 80% to 90% are singletons. The sequencing sample was made of peripheral blood. All receptors derive from a man between 35 and 55 years old with acute or convalescent COVID-19.

This chain uses TRBV3-1 (or the pseudogene TRBV3-2) with TRBJ1-2; TRBD1 agrees at 8 bases. The CDR3 covers 15 residues. The germline CDR1 and CDR2 sequences are LGHDT and YNNKEL (reference sequence). The ends lost 4 bases at V and 7 bases at J; junction bases unmatched: 11. CDR3 DNA sequence: TGTGCCAGCAGCCGAGCGGGACAGGCGGAGTCTGGCTACACCTTC. Amino acid sequence: CASSRAGQAESGYTF.

The chain is built from TRBV4-3 and TRBJ1-2, with D unclear. The germline V gene encodes CDR1 LGHNA and CDR2 YSLEER. This CDR3 contains 14 residues. Trimming cost V 1 base and J 6 bases, with 12 bases left between them. The CDR3 DNA reads TGCGCCAGCAGCCAAGTTCCGTCTTTCGATGGCTACACCTTC. This gives the protein CASSQVPSFDGYTF.

V gene TRBV23-1 combines with J gene TRBJ1-5; unclear D gene. TRBV23-1 is known as an ORF, though its function is uncertain. Trimming removed 2 bases from V and 3 bases from J, with 14 bases in between. The CDR3 is made up of 16 amino acids. The CDR3 DNA is TGCGCCAGCAGTCAAATAGGGAGGGAGAACAATCAGCCCCAGCATTTT. Its protein is CASSQIGRENNQPQHF.

The chain couples TRBV6-5 to TRBJ1-1; D is possibly TRBD1 (5 bases). CDR1 and CDR2 (germline): MNHEY, SVGAGI. V lost 4 bases to trimming and J lost 1 base, with 16 bases between them. The CDR3 extends over 16 amino acids. For the CDR3, the DNA is TGTGCCAGCAGTTCCCTCCCCCCCAGGGCGAACACTGAAGCTTTCTTT. It translates to CASSSLPPRANTEAFF.

The V and J genes are TRBV6-5 and TRBJ1-1, with TRBD1 matching over 7 bases. Germline lookup yields CDR1 MNHEY and CDR2 SVGAGI. V lost 8 bases and J lost 4; bases outside the gene matches: 10. The CDR3 is 14 amino acids. In DNA, the CDR3 is TGTGCCAGCGCTAGGGACAGAGAGGGCACTGAAGCTTTCTTT. Translating gives CASARDREGTEAFF.

The chain combines TRBV19 with TRBJ2-3; 9 bases map to TRBD1. The CDR3 extends over 16 amino acids. The germline V gene encodes CDR1 LNHDA and CDR2 SQIVND (reference sequence). Trimming cost V 4 bases and J 4 bases; bases outside gene matches: 9. CDR3 in DNA: TGTGCCAGTAGTACCCCACAGGGGGCATCATCAGATACGCAGTATTTT. Translated, it gives CASSTPQGASSDTQYF.